One T cell receptor beta chain is described in this entry. Its cognate antigen is unknown. Synthesis of TCR beta cDNA relied on 5'RACE template switching carrying UMIs. No DNA is given; TCRdb re-called the 5' RACE reads and lists each CDR3 protein once. The sample holds about 150,000 distinct CDR3 sequences. This specimen belongs to a study of T cells expressing NK-cell markers. The CDR3 is 18 amino acids. The germline gives CDR1 DFQATT, CDR2 SNEGSKA (reference sequence). Study-wide points: The study found dominant NKG2C+ clonotypes at about 1.0-7.0% of CD8+ T cells in about six donors.

The material sequenced was blood T cells: a sorted CD56 or NKG2C T cell subset, CD4+ or CD8+ T cells, or bulk PBMC T cells (not recorded which). This chain uses TRBV20-1 with TRBJ2-1; TCRdb names TRBD2, which stays unverified in the absence of DNA. This TCR was recovered from a woman in her fifties or sixties in good health. CDR3 loop: CSANTGTSGGRPYNEQFF.